This TCR beta chain was sequenced for a study of technical replicates of blood from a few donors. Clones were sequenced by immunoSEQ multiplex PCR, and TCRdb holds only the in-frame ones, with some missing. In the table there are 75,000 to 95,000 clones, just under 95% of which are singletons. From germline, CDR1 is LNHDA and CDR2 SQIVND (reference sequence). V dropped 2 bases and J dropped 7; count of bases not matched to a gene: 3. CDR3 size: 14 residues. The chain combines TRBV19 with TRBJ2-2; 8 bases are shared with TRBD1. The TCR was taken from a human donor in good health. Input material: T cells isolated from PBMCs. The CDR3 loop is CASSIQGAVGELFF. The CDR3, as DNA: TGTGCCAGTAGTATACAGGGGGCAGTCGGGGAGCTGTTTTTT.